This is a list of T cell receptor beta chains from one sample in a study of T cell responses to AZD1222 COVID-19 vaccine. Measured with immunoSEQ multiplex PCR; TCRdb has only the in-frame clones, and not every one. The data hold approximately 92,000 clones, with more than 75% observed a single time. The source material was peripheral blood, sampled on day 0 of AZD1222 vaccination. The source of these receptors is an adult in good health. The CDR3 runs from the conserved cysteine through the conserved F or W. The D gene is left open where the match is weak. Clone size is given for some rows only: seen once, a few or many times, or a class if the clone is expanded.

TRBV5-1	.	TRBJ2-7	16	.	CASSPGLPRGSYEQYF	TGCGCCAGCAGCCCAGGACTGCCCCGGGGCTCCTACGAGCAGTACTTC
TRBV6-6	.	TRBJ2-5	14	.	CASSYPQGLETQYF	TGTGCCAGCAGTTACCCGCAGGGATTGGAGACCCAGTACTTC
TRBV12-3/TRBV12-4	.	TRBJ2-5	13	.	CASYRILQETQYF	TGTGCCAGCTACAGGATCTTACAAGAGACCCAGTACTTC
TRBV10-3	.	TRBJ1-1	13	.	CAIRPDRLTEAFF	TGTGCCATCAGGCCCGACAGGCTAACTGAAGCTTTCTTT
TRBV18	.	TRBJ1-4	15	TRBD1	CASSLSRDSPEKLFF	TGTGCCAGCTCACTATCCCGGGACAGCCCTGAAAAACTGTTTTTT
TRBV5-5	.	TRBJ2-7	15	.	CASSFWGRGRNEQYF	TGTGCCAGCAGCTTTTGGGGCAGGGGCAGGAACGAGCAGTACTTC
TRBV5-1	.	TRBJ1-5	15	.	CASSLDSNSNQPQHF	TGCGCCAGCAGCCTAGACAGTAACAGCAATCAGCCCCAGCATTTT
TRBV7-8	.	TRBJ1-2	14	TRBD1	CASSSGQGDYGYTF	TGTGCCAGCAGCTCCGGACAGGGAGACTATGGCTACACCTTC
TRBV6-2/TRBV6-3	.	TRBJ2-5	15	.	CASSYSRGRGETQYF	TGTGCCAGCAGTTATTCTAGGGGCAGGGGTGAGACCCAGTACTTC
TRBV20-1	.	TRBJ2-3	11	.	CSARGTDTQYF	TGCAGTGCTCGGGGCACAGATACGCAGTATTTT
TRBV6-6	.	TRBJ2-2	16	.	CASSYPQQGNTGELFF	TGTGCCAGCAGTTACCCCCAACAGGGAAACACCGGGGAGCTGTTTTTT
TRBV7-9	.	TRBJ2-7	14	.	CAGTDRVNSYEQYF	TGTGCCGGAACCGACAGAGTGAACTCCTACGAGCAGTACTTC
TRBV10-3	.	TRBJ2-3	19	TRBD2	CAAIPSSRTSGGTTDTQYF	TGTGCCGCCATCCCTTCGTCACGGACTAGCGGGGGCACGACAGATACGCAGTATTTT
TRBV30	.	TRBJ2-1	14	TRBD1	CAWNGQGAYNEQFF	TGTGCCTGGAACGGACAGGGGGCCTACAATGAGCAGTTCTTC
TRBV7-2	.	TRBJ1-1	16	TRBD1	CASSLEAGGASTEAFF	TGTGCCAGCAGCTTAGAGGCAGGGGGCGCGTCGACTGAAGCTTTCTTT
TRBV27	.	TRBJ1-6	16	.	CASTKRGVSYNSPLHF	TGTGCCAGCACCAAAAGAGGGGTTTCCTATAATTCACCCCTCCACTTT
TRBV18	.	TRBJ1-3	15	.	CASSPGAGPGNTIYF	TGTGCCAGCTCACCAGGCGCAGGGCCCGGAAACACCATATATTTT
TRBV9	.	TRBJ2-2	15	.	CASSVGLVSTGELFF	TGTGCCAGCAGCGTAGGACTAGTAAGCACCGGGGAGCTGTTTTTT
TRBV3-1/TRBV3-2	once	TRBJ1-3	15	.	CASSPRYGSGNTIYF	TGTGCCAGCAGCCCCCGGTATGGGAGCGGAAACACCATATATTTT
TRBV19	.	TRBJ2-3	14	TRBD1	CASSMGTDTDTQYF	TGTGCCAGTAGTATGGGGACAGACACAGATACGCAGTATTTT
TRBV7-2	.	TRBJ1-5	14	TRBD1	CASSLQGVGQPQHF	TGTGCCAGCAGCCTACAGGGGGTAGGGCAGCCCCAGCATTTT
TRBV5-1	.	TRBJ1-4	14	.	CASSWDAGDEKLFF	TGCGCCAGCAGCTGGGACGCCGGAGATGAAAAACTGTTTTTT
TRBV19	.	TRBJ1-3	16	.	CASSFFDGVSGNTIYF	TGTGCCAGTAGTTTTTTCGACGGCGTCTCTGGAAACACCATATATTTT
TRBV27	.	TRBJ1-5	15	.	CASSFSGAGNQPQHF	TGTGCCAGCAGTTTCTCAGGGGCGGGCAATCAGCCCCAGCATTTT
TRBV12-3/TRBV12-4	once	TRBJ1-2	13	TRBD1	CASSMTGVYGYTF	TGTGCCAGCAGTATGACAGGGGTCTATGGCTACACCTTC
TRBV30	.	TRBJ1-1	17	.	CAWSVLLSRSMNTEAFF	TGTGCCTGGAGTGTCCTGTTGTCACGGTCTATGAACACTGAAGCTTTCTTT
TRBV6-5	.	TRBJ1-2	15	.	CASSYSGSGGYGYTF	TGTGCCAGCAGTTACTCGGGCTCGGGGGGCTATGGCTACACCTTC
TRBV2	.	TRBJ2-3	13	.	CASSVTGKDTQYF	TGTGCCAGCAGTGTCACAGGGAAAGATACGCAGTATTTT
TRBV9	.	TRBJ1-2	16	.	CASSVGFGGAQKGYTF	TGTGCCAGCAGCGTAGGTTTCGGAGGGGCGCAGAAAGGCTACACCTTC
TRBV7-9	.	TRBJ1-1	17	TRBD1	CASSLGPSDRGNTEAFF	TGTGCCAGCAGCTTAGGCCCCTCGGACAGGGGGAACACTGAAGCTTTCTTT
TRBV11-2	.	TRBJ1-2	15	.	CASSLDSGGNYGYTF	TGTGCCAGCAGCTTAGATTCCGGGGGAAACTATGGCTACACCTTC
TRBV3-1/TRBV3-2	.	TRBJ1-5	13	.	CASSQDMSQPQHF	TGTGCCAGCAGCCAAGATATGAGTCAGCCCCAGCATTTT
TRBV4-1	.	TRBJ2-1	14	.	CASSQPNGFNEQFF	TGCGCCAGCAGCCAGCCCAACGGATTCAATGAGCAGTTCTTC
TRBV30	.	TRBJ1-4	14	TRBD1	CAWSVQGGNEKLFF	TGTGCCTGGAGTGTACAGGGGGGGAATGAAAAACTGTTTTTT
TRBV20-1	.	TRBJ1-2	13	.	CSASPGVDYGYTF	TGCAGTGCTAGTCCAGGGGTGGACTATGGCTACACCTTC
TRBV6-5	.	TRBJ1-2	12	.	CASSQKGYGYTF	TGTGCCAGCAGTCAAAAGGGGTATGGCTACACCTTC
TRBV29-1	.	TRBJ1-4	12	.	CSVGQAGEKLFF	TGCAGCGTTGGTCAGGCAGGTGAAAAACTGTTTTTT